The clone carrying this T cell receptor (beta chain) was picked up many times. Time point in this sample: longitudinal time-point 1 (baseline). There are 16 residues in the CDR3. Trimming removed 0 bases from V and 7 bases from J; junction bases left unmatched: 10. Germline V CDR1 and CDR2: DFQATT, SNEGSKA (reference sequence). These data originate in a study of neurological immune-mediated disorders. TCRdb reprocessed the 5' RACE reads via MiXCR and lists one record per CDR3 protein. The sample holds some 71,000 distinct CDR3 sequences, more than 8.5% seen once. The sequence derives from a man aged 25-40 years in good health. The sequenced material came from PBMCs. The chain has TRBV20-1 and TRBJ2-1; 9 nucleotides align to TRBD1. DNA of the CDR3: TGCAGTGCTAGAGAGTGGGACAGGGCGAACACAAATGAGCAGTTCTTC. Translation gives CSAREWDRANTNEQFF.